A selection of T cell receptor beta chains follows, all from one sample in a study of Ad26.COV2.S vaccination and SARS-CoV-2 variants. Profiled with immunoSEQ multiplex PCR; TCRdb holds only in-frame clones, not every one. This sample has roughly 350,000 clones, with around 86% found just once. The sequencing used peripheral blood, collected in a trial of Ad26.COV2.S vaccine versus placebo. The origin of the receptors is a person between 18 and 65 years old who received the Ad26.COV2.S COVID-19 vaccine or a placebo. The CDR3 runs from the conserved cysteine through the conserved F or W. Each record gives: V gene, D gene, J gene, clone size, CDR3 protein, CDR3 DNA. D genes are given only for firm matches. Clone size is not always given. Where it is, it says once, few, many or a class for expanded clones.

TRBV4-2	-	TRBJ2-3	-	CASSRTDTQYF	TGTGCCAGCAGCCGCACCGATACGCAGTATTTT
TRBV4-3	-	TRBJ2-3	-	CASSQETGDRIDTQYF	TGCGCCAGCAGCCAAGAAACGGGGGATCGAATAGATACGCAGTATTTT
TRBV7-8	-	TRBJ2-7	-	CASSLGRVDEQYF	TGTGCCAGCAGCTTAGGCAGGGTCGACGAGCAGTACTTC
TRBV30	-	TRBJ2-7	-	CAWSILGSQVLEQYF	TGTGCCTGGAGTATCTTGGGATCCCAAGTATTGGAGCAGTACTTC
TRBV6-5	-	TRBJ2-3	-	CASNLPLQVDTQYF	TGTGCCAGCAATCTCCCCCTCCAGGTGGATACGCAGTATTTT
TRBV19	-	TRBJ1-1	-	CASTSDQGTEAFF	TGTGCCAGTACCTCCGACCAGGGCACTGAAGCTTTCTTT
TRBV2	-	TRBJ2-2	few	CASNPDLSRELFF	TGTGCCAGCAACCCGGACCTTTCCCGGGAGCTGTTTTTT
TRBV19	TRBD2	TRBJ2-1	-	CASSPGLAGVGSEQFF	TGTGCCAGTAGCCCGGGACTAGCGGGGGTGGGTAGTGAGCAGTTCTTC
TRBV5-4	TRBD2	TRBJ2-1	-	CASSWTSGSGNEQFF	TGTGCCAGCAGCTGGACTAGTGGCTCTGGCAATGAGCAGTTCTTC
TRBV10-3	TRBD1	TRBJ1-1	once	CAISPVPDRGTNTEAFF	TGTGCCATCAGCCCCGTACCCGACAGGGGTACGAACACTGAAGCTTTCTTT
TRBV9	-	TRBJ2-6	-	CASSVGSSGANVLTF	TGTGCCAGCAGCGTCGGTAGCTCTGGGGCCAACGTCCTGACTTTC
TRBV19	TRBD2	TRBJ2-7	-	CASGTGGPSEQYF	TGTGCCAGTGGGACGGGGGGGCCATCCGAGCAGTACTTC
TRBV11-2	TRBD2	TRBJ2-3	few	CASSWTSGGSTDTQYF	TGTGCCAGCAGCTGGACTAGCGGGGGTAGCACAGATACGCAGTATTTT
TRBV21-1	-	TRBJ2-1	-	CASSKAAHPSSYNEQFF	TGTGCCAGCAGCAAAGCTGCGCACCCTAGCTCCTACAATGAGCAGTTCTTC
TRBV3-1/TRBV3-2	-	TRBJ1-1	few	CASTSRVGTEAFF	TGTGCCAGCACCTCCAGAGTGGGGACTGAAGCTTTCTTT
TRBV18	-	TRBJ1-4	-	CASSPGQVNEKLFF	TGTGCCAGCTCACCGGGACAAGTAAATGAAAAACTGTTTTTT
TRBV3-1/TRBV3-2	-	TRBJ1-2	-	CASSQDRVSGYTF	TGTGCCAGCAGCCAAGACAGGGTGAGTGGCTACACCTTC
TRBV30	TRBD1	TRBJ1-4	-	CAWRPGQGVEKLFF	TGTGCCTGGAGGCCGGGACAGGGGGTTGAAAAACTGTTTTTT
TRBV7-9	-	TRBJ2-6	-	CASSLDRYSGANVLTF	TGTGCCAGCAGCTTAGACAGATACTCTGGGGCCAACGTCCTGACTTTC
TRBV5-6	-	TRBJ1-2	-	CASSQTTGAYGYTF	TGTGCCAGCAGCCAGACCACAGGAGCCTATGGCTACACCTTC
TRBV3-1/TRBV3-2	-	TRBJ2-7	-	CASRDSGSYEQYF	TGTGCCAGCAGGGACAGTGGAAGCTACGAGCAGTACTTC
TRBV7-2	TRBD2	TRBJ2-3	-	CASSFPISGGDTDTQYF	TGTGCCAGCAGCTTTCCTATAAGCGGGGGGGACACAGATACGCAGTATTTT
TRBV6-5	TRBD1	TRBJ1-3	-	CASSPDRPNTIYF	TGTGCCAGCTCCCCGGACAGGCCCAACACCATATATTTT
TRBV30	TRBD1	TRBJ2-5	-	CAWRGQNSRAQYF	TGTGCCTGGAGGGGACAGAATTCAAGGGCCCAGTACTTC
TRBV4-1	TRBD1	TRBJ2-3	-	CASSQGQGRLDTQYF	TGCGCCAGCAGCCAGGGACAGGGCCGTTTAGATACGCAGTATTTT
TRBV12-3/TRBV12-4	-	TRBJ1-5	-	CASRGAGNQPQHF	TGTGCCAGCAGGGGCGCGGGGAATCAGCCCCAGCATTTT
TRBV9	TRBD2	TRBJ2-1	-	CASSVDAGTSNEQFF	TGTGCCAGCAGCGTAGACGCCGGGACTAGCAATGAGCAGTTCTTC
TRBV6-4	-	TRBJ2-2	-	CASIGELGRPNHERPGELFF	TGTGCCAGCATCGGAGAATTGGGCAGGCCGAATCACGAACGACCCGGGGAGCTGTTTTTT
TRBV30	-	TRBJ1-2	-	CAFDSGDNYGYTF	TGTGCCTTCGATTCTGGGGATAACTATGGCTACACCTTC
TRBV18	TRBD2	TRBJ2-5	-	CASSPRGLAQETQYF	TGTGCCAGCTCACCAAGGGGACTAGCCCAAGAGACCCAGTACTTC
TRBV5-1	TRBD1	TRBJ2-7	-	CASSLVGQGPTYEQYF	TGCGCCAGCAGCTTGGTGGGACAGGGTCCCACATACGAGCAGTACTTC
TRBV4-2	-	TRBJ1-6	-	CASSQDRQGGDSPLHF	TGTGCCAGCAGCCAAGATAGGCAGGGTGGGGATTCACCCCTCCACTTT
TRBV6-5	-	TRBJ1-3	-	CASTRDTEDTIYF	TGTGCCAGCACTAGGGACACCGAAGATACCATATATTTT
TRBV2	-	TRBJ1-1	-	CASSVENTEAFF	TGTGCCAGCAGCGTCGAGAACACTGAAGCTTTCTTT
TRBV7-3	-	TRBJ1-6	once	CASSPFAGVGSPLHF	TGTGCCAGCAGCCCCTTCGCCGGGGTTGGATCACCCCTCCACTTT
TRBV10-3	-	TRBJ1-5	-	CAISDGQPYSNQPQHF	TGTGCCATCAGTGACGGACAGCCTTATAGCAATCAGCCCCAGCATTTT
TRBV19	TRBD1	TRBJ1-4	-	CASTATQGDRTFSATNEKLFF	TGTGCCAGTACCGCCACCCAGGGGGACAGGACCTTTTCGGCAACTAATGAAAAACTGTTTTTT
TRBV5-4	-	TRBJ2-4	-	CASSFRGAWENIQYF	TGTGCCAGCAGCTTTAGGGGGGCCTGGGAAAACATTCAGTACTTC